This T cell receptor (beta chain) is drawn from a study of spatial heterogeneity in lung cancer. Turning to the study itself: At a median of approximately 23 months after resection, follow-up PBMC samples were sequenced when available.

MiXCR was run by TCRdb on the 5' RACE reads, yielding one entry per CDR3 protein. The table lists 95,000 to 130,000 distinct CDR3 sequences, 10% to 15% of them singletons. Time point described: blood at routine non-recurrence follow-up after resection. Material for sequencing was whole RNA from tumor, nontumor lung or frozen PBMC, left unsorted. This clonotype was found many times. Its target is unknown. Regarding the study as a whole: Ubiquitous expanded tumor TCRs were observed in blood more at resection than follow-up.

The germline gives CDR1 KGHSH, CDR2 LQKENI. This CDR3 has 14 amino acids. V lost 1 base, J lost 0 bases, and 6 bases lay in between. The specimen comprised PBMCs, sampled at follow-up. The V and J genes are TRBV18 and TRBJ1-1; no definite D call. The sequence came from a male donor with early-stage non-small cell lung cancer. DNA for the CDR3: TGTGCCAGCTCACCACAGAACATGAACACTGAAGCTTTCTTT. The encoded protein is CASSPQNMNTEAFF.